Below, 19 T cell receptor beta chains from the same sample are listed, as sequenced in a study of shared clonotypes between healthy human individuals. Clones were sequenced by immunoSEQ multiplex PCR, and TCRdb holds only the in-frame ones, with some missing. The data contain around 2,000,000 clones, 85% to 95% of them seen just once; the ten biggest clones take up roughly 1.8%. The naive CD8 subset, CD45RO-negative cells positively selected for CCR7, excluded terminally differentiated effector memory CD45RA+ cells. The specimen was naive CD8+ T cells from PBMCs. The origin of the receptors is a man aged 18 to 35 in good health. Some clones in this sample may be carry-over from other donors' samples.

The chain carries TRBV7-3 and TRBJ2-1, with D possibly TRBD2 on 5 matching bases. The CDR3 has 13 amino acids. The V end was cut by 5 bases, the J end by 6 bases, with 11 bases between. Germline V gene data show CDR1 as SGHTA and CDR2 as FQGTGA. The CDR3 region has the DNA TGTGCCAGCAGCACTGGACTTACCAATGAGCAGTTCTTC. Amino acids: CASSTGLTNEQFF.

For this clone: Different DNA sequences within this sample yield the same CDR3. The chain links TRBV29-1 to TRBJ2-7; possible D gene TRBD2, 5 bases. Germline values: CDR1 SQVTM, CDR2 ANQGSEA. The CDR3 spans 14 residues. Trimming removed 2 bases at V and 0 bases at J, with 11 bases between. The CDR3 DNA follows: TGCAGCGTTGAACGGTCGGGGAGCTCCTACGAGCAGTACTTC. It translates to CSVERSGSSYEQYF.

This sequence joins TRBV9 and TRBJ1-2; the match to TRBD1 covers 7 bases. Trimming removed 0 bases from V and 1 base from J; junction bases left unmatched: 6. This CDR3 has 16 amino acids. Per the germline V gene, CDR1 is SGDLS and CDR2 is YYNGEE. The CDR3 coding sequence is TGTGCCAGCAGCGTAGCCCCGGACAGGAATAACTATGGCTACACCTTC. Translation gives CASSVAPDRNNYGYTF.

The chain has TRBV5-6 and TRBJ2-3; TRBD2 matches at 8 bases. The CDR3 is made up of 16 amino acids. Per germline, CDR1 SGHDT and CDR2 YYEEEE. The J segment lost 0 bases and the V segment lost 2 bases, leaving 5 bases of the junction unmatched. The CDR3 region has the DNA TGTGCCAGCAGCTTCACGTCGGGAGGGAGCACAGATACGCAGTATTTT. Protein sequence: CASSFTSGGSTDTQYF.

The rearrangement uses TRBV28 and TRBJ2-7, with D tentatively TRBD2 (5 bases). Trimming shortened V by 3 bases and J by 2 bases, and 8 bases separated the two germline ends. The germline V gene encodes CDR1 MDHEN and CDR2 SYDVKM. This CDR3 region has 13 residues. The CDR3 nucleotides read TGTGCCAGCAGTTTGAAGGAGGCCTACGAGCAGTACTTC. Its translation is CASSLKEAYEQYF.

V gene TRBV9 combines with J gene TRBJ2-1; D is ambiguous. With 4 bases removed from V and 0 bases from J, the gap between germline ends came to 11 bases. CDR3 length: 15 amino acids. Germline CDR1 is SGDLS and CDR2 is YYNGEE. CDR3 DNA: TGTGCCAGCAGCCCTGGAGCGAACTCCTACAATGAGCAGTTCTTC. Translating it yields CASSPGANSYNEQFF.

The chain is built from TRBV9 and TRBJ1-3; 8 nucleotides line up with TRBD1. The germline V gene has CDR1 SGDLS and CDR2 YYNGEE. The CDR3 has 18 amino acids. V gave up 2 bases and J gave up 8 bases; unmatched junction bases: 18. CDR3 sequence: CASSVPKESGDRKDTIYF. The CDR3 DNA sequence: TGTGCCAGCAGCGTCCCAAAAGAGTCGGGGGACAGGAAAGACACCATATATTTT.

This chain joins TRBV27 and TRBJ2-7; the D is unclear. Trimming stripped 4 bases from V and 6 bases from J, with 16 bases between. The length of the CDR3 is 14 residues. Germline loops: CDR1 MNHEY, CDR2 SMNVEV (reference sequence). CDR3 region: CASSWASSSFEQYF. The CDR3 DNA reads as TGTGCCAGCAGTTGGGCTAGTAGTAGTTTCGAGCAGTACTTC.

CDR3 protein: CASSFAGEGRDNEQFF. The CDR3 region has the DNA TGTGCCAGCAGCTTCGCAGGGGAAGGGAGGGACAATGAGCAGTTCTTC. V usage is TRBV13 and J usage is TRBJ2-1, with D possibly being TRBD2 (7 bases). The V end lost 3 bases, the J end lost 5 bases, and 17 bases lay between the germline ends. Germline CDR1 reads PRHDT; CDR2 reads FYEKMQ (reference sequence). This CDR3 spans 16 amino acids. The full variable domain, with the rest looked up from reference TRBV13 and TRBJ2-1, is AAGVIQSPRHLIKEKRETATLKCYPIPRHDTVYWYQQGPGQDPQFLISFYEKMQSDKGSIPDRFSAQQFSDYHSELNMSSLELGDSALYFCASSFAGEGRDNEQFFGPGTRLTVL.

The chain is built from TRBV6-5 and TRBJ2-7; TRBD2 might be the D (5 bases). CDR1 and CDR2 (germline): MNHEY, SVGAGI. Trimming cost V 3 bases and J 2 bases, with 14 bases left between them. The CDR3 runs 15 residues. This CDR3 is CASSYGLDGAYEQYF. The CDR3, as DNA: TGTGCCAGCAGTTATGGGTTGGACGGGGCCTACGAGCAGTACTTC.

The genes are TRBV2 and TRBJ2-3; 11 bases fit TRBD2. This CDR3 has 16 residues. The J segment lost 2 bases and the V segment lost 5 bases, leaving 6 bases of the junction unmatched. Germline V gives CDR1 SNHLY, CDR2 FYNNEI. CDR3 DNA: TGTGCCAGCAGTTCGAGACTAGCGGGATACACAGATACGCAGTATTTT. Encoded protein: CASSSRLAGYTDTQYF.

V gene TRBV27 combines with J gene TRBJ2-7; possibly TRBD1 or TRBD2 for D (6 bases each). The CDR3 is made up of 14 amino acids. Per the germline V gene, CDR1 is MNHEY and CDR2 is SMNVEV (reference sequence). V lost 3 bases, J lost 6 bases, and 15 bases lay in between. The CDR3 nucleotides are TGTGCCAGCAGTTTGCGGGACACCCTCGGCGAGCAGTACTTC. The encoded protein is CASSLRDTLGEQYF.

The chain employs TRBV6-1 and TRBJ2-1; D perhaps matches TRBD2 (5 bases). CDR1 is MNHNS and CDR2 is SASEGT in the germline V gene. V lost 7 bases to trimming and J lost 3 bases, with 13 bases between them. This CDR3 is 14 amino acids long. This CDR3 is CASNEGRYYNEQFF. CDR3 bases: TGTGCCAGCAACGAGGGAAGATACTACAATGAGCAGTTCTTC.

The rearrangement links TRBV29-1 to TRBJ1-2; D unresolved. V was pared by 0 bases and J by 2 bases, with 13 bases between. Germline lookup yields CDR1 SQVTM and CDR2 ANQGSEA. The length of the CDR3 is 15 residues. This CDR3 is CSVEDFTERNYGYTF. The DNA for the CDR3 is TGCAGCGTTGAAGATTTTACAGAGAGAAACTATGGCTACACCTTC. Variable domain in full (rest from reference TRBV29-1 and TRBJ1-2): SAVISQKPSRDICQRGTSLTIQCQVDSQVTMMFWYRQQPGQSLTLIATANQGSEATYESGFVIDKFPISRPNLTFSTLTVSNMSPEDSSIYLCSVEDFTERNYGYTFGSGTRLTVV.

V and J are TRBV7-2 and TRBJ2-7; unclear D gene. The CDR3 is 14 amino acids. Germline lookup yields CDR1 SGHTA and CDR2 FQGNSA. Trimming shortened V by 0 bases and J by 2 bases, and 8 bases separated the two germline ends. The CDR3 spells CASSLAGIAYEQYF. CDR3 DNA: TGTGCCAGCAGCTTAGCTGGGATCGCCTACGAGCAGTACTTC.

This CDR3 reads CASSYSRAMDTEAFF. CDR3 DNA: TGTGCCAGCAGTTACTCGAGGGCGATGGACACTGAAGCTTTCTTT. The chain has TRBV6-6 and TRBJ1-1; D is unresolved. Trimming pared 0 bases from V and 3 bases from J, leaving 11 bases between. Germline V gives CDR1 MNHNY, CDR2 SVGAGI (reference sequence). The CDR3 contains 15 residues.

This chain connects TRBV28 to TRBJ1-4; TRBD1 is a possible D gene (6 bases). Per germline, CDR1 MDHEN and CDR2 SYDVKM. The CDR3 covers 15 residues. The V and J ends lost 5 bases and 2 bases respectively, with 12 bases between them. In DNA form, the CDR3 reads TGTGCCAGCAGTCTGACAGGATTCACTAATGAAAAACTGTTTTTT. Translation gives CASSLTGFTNEKLFF.

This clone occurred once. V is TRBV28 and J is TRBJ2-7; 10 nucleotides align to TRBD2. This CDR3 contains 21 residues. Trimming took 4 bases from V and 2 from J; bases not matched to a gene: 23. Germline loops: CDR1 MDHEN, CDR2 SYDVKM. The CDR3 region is CASSSGFWGASETSGTYEQYF. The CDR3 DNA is TGTGCCAGCAGTTCGGGCTTTTGGGGGGCTTCTGAAACTAGCGGGACCTACGAGCAGTACTTC.

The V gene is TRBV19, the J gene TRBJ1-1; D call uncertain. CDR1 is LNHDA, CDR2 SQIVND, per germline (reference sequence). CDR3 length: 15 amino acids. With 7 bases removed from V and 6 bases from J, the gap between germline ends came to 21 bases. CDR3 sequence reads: CASIPTRLAGAEAFF. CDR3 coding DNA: TGTGCCAGTATTCCAACCCGTCTAGCCGGGGCTGAAGCTTTCTTT.